These 5 T cell receptor beta chains share one sample of origin, sequenced in a study of OX40 agonist ivuxolimab in advanced cancers. The table came from immunoSEQ multiplex PCR; TCRdb's copy has only in-frame clones and leaves some out. This sample has some 9,000 clones, with 89% found just once. Sequencing was performed on CD4+ or CD8+ T cells sorted from blood, taken in a trial of the OX40 agonist ivuxolimab. Source of these receptors: an adult with an advanced solid tumor such as melanoma, head and neck, liver or kidney cancer.

This clone was seen once. V is TRBV5-4 and J is TRBJ2-5; unclear D gene. The length of the CDR3 is 15 residues. Germline V gene sequence: CDR1 SGHNT, CDR2 YYREEE (reference sequence). The V end lost 4 bases, the J end lost 5 bases, and 18 bases lay between the germline ends. Here the CDR3 DNA reads TGTGCCAGCAGCGCCGTGCAGGACCCCCTGGAGACCCAGTACTTC. Protein product: CASSAVQDPLETQYF.

The rearrangement joins TRBV28 to TRBJ2-1, with TRBD2 matching 9 bases. The CDR3 contains 13 residues. Unmatched junction bases numbered 3, after V lost 7 bases and J lost 5 bases. The germline V gene has CDR1 MDHEN and CDR2 SYDVKM. In DNA, the CDR3 is TGTGCCAGCACTAGCGGGGTCGACAATGAGCAGTTCTTC. Encoded protein: CASTSGVDNEQFF.

The chain carries TRBV5-8 and TRBJ2-5, with D possibly called TRBD1 or TRBD2 (6 bases each). In germline, CDR1 is SGHTS, CDR2 YDEGEE. V was clipped by 4 bases and J by 2 bases, with 12 bases between them. The CDR3 is 14 amino acids. CDR3 nucleotides: TGTGCCAGCAGCCTAGGGGGGTCGCAAGAGACCCAGTACTTC. Its protein product is CASSLGGSQETQYF.

The table lists this clone with a count of one. The V gene is TRBV10-3, the J gene TRBJ2-5, with D perhaps TRBD1 (7 bases). Between the trimmed V and J ends, which lost 10 bases and 8 bases, there was a span of 20 bases. The length of the CDR3 is 13 residues. CDR1 and CDR2 (germline): ENHRY, SYGVKD. CDR3 coding DNA: TGTGCCACCGCGGGACAGAGCTTACAAACCCAGTACTTC. It specifies CATAGQSLQTQYF.

CDR3 nucleotides: TGTGCCAGCAGCCGCGGGCCCTACAATGAGCAGTTCTTC. Translating gives CASSRGPYNEQFF. This chain joins TRBV6-5 and TRBJ2-1; a possible D gene is TRBD2 (5 bases). Germline CDR1 and CDR2: MNHEY and SVGAGI. The V and J ends lost 6 bases and 2 bases respectively, with 8 bases between them. The CDR3 sequence is 13 residues long.